This is a list of T cell receptor beta chains from one sample in a study of T cells in narcolepsy. Sequenced by immunoSEQ multiplex PCR; TCRdb stores in-frame clones only, minus some. This table has around 39,000 clones, around 82% appearing once. Sequenced input: CD45RA- memory CD4+ T cells from PBMCs. The source of these receptors is a human donor with narcolepsy. Each CDR3 is given without its conserved first and last residue. Where a row states a size, it is once, few, many or the class of an expanded clone; other rows omit it.

abundance	v_gene	j_gene	CDR3aa
.	TRBV6-5	TRBJ2-7	ASRGRQGPYEQY
.	TRBV4-3	.	ASSHTTGSYEQY
.	TRBV7-2	TRBJ1-6	ASASEGAINNSPLH
.	TRBV6-1	TRBJ1-2	ANHDRGTGLYGYT
.	TRBV6-5	TRBJ2-7	ASSYGPHREQY
.	TRBV18	TRBJ2-1	ASSPRGYNEQF
.	TRBV7-2	TRBJ1-2	ASSSGGATLYGYT
.	TRBV18	TRBJ1-5	ASSLEGTNQPQH
.	TRBV10-2	TRBJ2-7	ASSEWGTGGTYEQY
few	TRBV6-1	TRBJ2-5	ASRSVRGAETQY
.	TRBV19	TRBJ2-5	ASSLGQGHETQY
.	TRBV4-3	TRBJ2-2	ASSQVVTTNTRELF
.	TRBV13	TRBJ2-7	ASSPGGLSNEQY
.	TRBV4-2	TRBJ2-7	ASSRGAGVNSYEQY
.	TRBV7-2	TRBJ2-7	ASSSRDSPYEQY
.	TRBV6-6	TRBJ1-6	ASSDQPNSPLH
.	TRBV5-6	TRBJ2-7	ASSRQGPSSYEQY
.	TRBV5-1	TRBJ2-5	ASSPGLAQETQY
.	TRBV15	TRBJ1-5	ATSMRGAGIQPQH
.	TRBV7-2	TRBJ1-1	ASSFPRRAGTEAF
.	TRBV6-4	TRBJ2-3	ASSSSGGAGDTQY
.	TRBV27	TRBJ1-5	ASSKQGLGNQPQH
.	TRBV2	TRBJ2-1	ASSVGLAGREQF
few	TRBV4-2	TRBJ1-6	ASSQDHVLGSYNSPLH
few	TRBV5-1	TRBJ2-1	ASQDSGGALYNEQF
few	TRBV4-1	TRBJ2-2	ASSQEGFTGELF
.	TRBV5-4	TRBJ1-2	ASSVPQDRGYGYT
.	TRBV21-1	TRBJ2-5	ASKAGVQETQY